This T cell receptor beta chain was recovered during a study of Ad26.COV2.S vaccination and SARS-CoV-2 variants. Germline CDR1 reads SGHDT; CDR2 reads YYEEEE. Trimming cost V 4 bases and J 5 bases; bases outside gene matches: 13. The CDR3 consists of 17 residues. Method: immunoSEQ multiplex PCR; TCRdb's copy keeps in-frame clones and lacks some. The table lists some 500,000 clones, roughly 89% of them singletons, with 2% to 3% in the top ten. Treatment described: around 19 received Ad26.COV2.S at low or high dose, single or two shots; a few received placebo; per-sample allocation not given. The study sampled participants on day 63 after the first vaccine or placebo injection.

The sample consisted of peripheral blood, taken in a trial of Ad26.COV2.S vaccine versus placebo. The V gene is TRBV5-6, the J gene TRBJ2-3; TRBD1 agrees at 10 bases. The TCR sequence derives from a person between 18 and 60 years old who received the Ad26.COV2.S COVID-19 vaccine or a placebo. CDR3 nucleotides: TGTGCCAGCAGCCTAATCCCGGGACAGGGGTTAGGAGATACGCAGTATTTT. Translating it yields CASSLIPGQGLGDTQYF.